This T cell receptor beta chain was recorded in a study of shared clonotypes between healthy human individuals. Study-wide results and caveats: The study found about 5% of naive CD4 clonotypes shared across a few donors.

In the case of this clone: What it binds is not known.

The length of the CDR3 is 12 residues. V lost 5 bases to trimming and J lost 8 bases, with 12 bases between them. CDR1 is LNHDA, CDR2 SQIVND, per germline (reference sequence). The method was immunoSEQ multiplex PCR; TCRdb's version includes in-frame clones alone and lacks a portion of them. The sample consists of 2.3 million or so clones, roughly 93% of them appearing once. The chain carries TRBV19 and TRBJ1-1, with D maybe TRBD1 (5 bases). The sequence was collected from a man younger than 30 in good health. Some clones in this sample may be carry-over from other donors' samples. Sequencing input: naive CD4+ T cells from PBMCs. The subset: CD45RA+ positively selected. The CDR3: CASSPGRREAFF. CDR3 DNA: TGTGCCAGTAGTCCGGGACGTAGAGAAGCTTTCTTT.